Sequencing of this T cell receptor (beta chain) was carried out in a study of read filtering for tumor transcriptome and immune sequencing. Looking at the study overall: Revised staging placed fewer than ten patients in R-ISS I, around 15 in II, 6 or 7 in III. Transcriptome libraries were built from DNase-treated RNA. Whole-study results and caveats: About 80% of IR-seq clonotypes had one read, totaling approximately 3.3% of reads; RNA-seq: about 74% and 41%.

Bone marrow was sampled from every patient at the time of active disease. Ten or more counts support this clonotype. What it binds is unknown. The library was built from 400 ng RNA with molecular barcoded adaptors for alpha/delta and beta/gamma chains. TCRdb processed the reads anew with MiXCR; each CDR3 protein has one entry. The sample consists of some 38,000 distinct CDR3 sequences, 12% of them appearing once. This CDR3 contains 12 residues. The germline CDR1 and CDR2 sequences are SEHNR and FQNEAQ (reference sequence). V was shortened by 5 bases and J by 7 bases, with 9 bases between the two germline ends.

This sequence was found in a donor over 35 with multiple myeloma. Sequencing input: a population of CD138-negative cells sorted from bone marrow. This rearrangement joins TRBV7-9 to TRBJ2-1; TRBD1 is a possible D gene (6 bases). The chain's CDR3 is CASSATGNEQFF. CDR3 nucleotide sequence: TGTGCCAGCAGCGCCACAGGGAATGAGCAGTTCTTC. The full variable domain, completed using reference TRBV7-9 and TRBJ2-1, is DTGVSQNPRHKITKRGQNVTFRCDPISEHNRLYWYRQTLGQGPEFLTYFQNEAQLEKSRLLSDRFSAERPKGSFSTLEIQRTEQGDSAMYLCASSATGNEQFFGPGTRLTVL.